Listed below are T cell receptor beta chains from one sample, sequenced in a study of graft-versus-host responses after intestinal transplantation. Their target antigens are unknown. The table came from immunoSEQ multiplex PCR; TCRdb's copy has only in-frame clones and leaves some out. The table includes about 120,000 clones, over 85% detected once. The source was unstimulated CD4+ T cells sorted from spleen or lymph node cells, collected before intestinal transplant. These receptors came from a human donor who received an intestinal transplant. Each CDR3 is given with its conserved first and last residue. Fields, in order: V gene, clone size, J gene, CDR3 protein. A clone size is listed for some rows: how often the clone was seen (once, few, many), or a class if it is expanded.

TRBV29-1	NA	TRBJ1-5	CSVRRDSNQPQHF
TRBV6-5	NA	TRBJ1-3	CASSYSMSSGNTIYF
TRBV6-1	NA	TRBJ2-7	CASSGDRGGPYEQYF
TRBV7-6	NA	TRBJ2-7	CASSLRDGGEQYF
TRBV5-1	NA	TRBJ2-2	CASSSLKNTGELFF
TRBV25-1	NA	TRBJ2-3	CASSEVGVQAIPTDTQYF
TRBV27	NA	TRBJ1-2	CASSFRGGTGRYGYTF
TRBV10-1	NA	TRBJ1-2	CASSEGQGPWYGYTF
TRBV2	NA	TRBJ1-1	CASSGGRGRMDTEAFF
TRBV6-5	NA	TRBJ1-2	CASSKNRGGVYGYTF
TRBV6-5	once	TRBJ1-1	CASSYKRGGAKEAFF
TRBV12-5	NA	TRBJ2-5	CASVLPSGVQETQYF
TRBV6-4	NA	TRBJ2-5	CASSELAGQAQYF
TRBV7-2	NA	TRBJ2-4	CASSSQRNIQYF
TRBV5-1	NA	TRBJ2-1	CASSFSRAKGNEQFF
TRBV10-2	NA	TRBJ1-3	CASSGQGQGNTIYF
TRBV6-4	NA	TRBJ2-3	CASSDERSGVDTQYF
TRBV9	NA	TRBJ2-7	CASSVASQGSYEQYF
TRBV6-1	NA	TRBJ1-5	CASTYLRDNQPQHF
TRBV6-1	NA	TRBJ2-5	CASSEFPTSKTQYF
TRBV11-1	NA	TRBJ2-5	CASSHQGGETQYF
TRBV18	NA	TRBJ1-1	CASSPPVRLNTEAFF
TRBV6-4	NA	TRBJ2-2	CASIRSVEGVGELFF
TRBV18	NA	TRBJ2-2	CASSPGLAGTGELFF
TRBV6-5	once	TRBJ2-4	CASSYGTGGGDIQYF
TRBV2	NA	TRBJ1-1	CASKNNRGGAEAFF